The next 7 T cell receptor beta chains were all read from a single sample in a study of graft-versus-host responses after intestinal transplantation. Libraries were prepared by immunoSEQ multiplex PCR; TCRdb keeps only in-frame clonotypes and omits some of them. The repertoire holds around 100,000 clones, with roughly 87% as singletons. These receptors' targets are unknown. Sequenced material: unstimulated CD4+ T cells sorted from spleen or lymph node cells, taken before transplant. The receptors derive from a human donor who was the organ donor for an intestinal transplant.

The CDR3 DNA reads as TGTGCCAGCAGGCTCCCCGGGAACTCCTACGAGCAGTACTTC. It encodes CASRLPGNSYEQYF. This chain connects TRBV28 to TRBJ2-5; tentatively, D is TRBD2 (5 bases). The J call may be incorrect, as the DNA end agrees better with TRBJ2-7. CDR3 length: 14 amino acids. The germline V gene encodes CDR1 MDHEN and CDR2 SYDVKM.

This clone was observed a single time. The rearrangement joins TRBV28 to TRBJ2-1; D unresolved. The CDR3 covers 11 residues. Looked up from germline, CDR1 is MDHEN and CDR2 is SYDVKM. Between the trimmed V and J ends, which lost 8 bases and 4 bases, there was a span of 6 bases. The CDR3 sequence: CASVYYNEQFF. In DNA, the CDR3 is TGTGCCAGCGTATATTACAATGAGCAGTTCTTC.

The rearrangement uses TRBV28 and TRBJ2-7; 7 nucleotides line up with TRBD2. CDR3 size: 14 residues. The V segment lost 8 bases and the J segment 4 bases; nucleotides outside the gene matches: 11. Looked up from germline, CDR1 is MDHEN and CDR2 is SYDVKM. In DNA, the CDR3 is TGTGCCAGCTGGGGGGGTTCCCACTGGTACGAGCAGTACTTC. It is translated as CASWGGSHWYEQYF.

CDR3 in amino acids: CASSPPGRINTEAFF. The CDR3 DNA reads TGTGCCAGCTCACCACCCGGCAGAATAAACACTGAAGCTTTCTTT. The chain joins TRBV18 to TRBJ1-1, with D uncertain. This CDR3 spans 15 amino acids. The V end was cut by 0 bases, the J end by 2 bases, with 10 bases between. Germline CDR1 KGHSH, CDR2 LQKENI.

This clone was counted a single time. The rearrangement links TRBV9 to TRBJ2-1; weak D call: TRBD2 (6 bases). Germline lookup yields CDR1 SGDLS and CDR2 YYNGEE. V was shortened by 0 bases and J by 0 bases, with 13 bases between the two germline ends. This CDR3 contains 17 residues. The DNA for the CDR3 is TGTGCCAGCAGCGTAGCTAATAAGCGGGCCTCCTACAATGAGCAGTTCTTC. It encodes CASSVANKRASYNEQFF.

The chain joins TRBV18 to TRBJ2-1; D uncertain. The CDR3 totals 15 residues. The germline CDR1 and CDR2 sequences are KGHSH and LQKENI. V was trimmed by 0 bases and J by 3 bases, leaving 9 bases between them. The CDR3 sequence: CASSPPAGVYNEQFF. In nucleotides, the CDR3 is TGTGCCAGCTCACCACCGGCAGGAGTCTACAATGAGCAGTTCTTC.

The chain has TRBV27 and TRBJ2-3, with a weak D call TRBD1 (6 bases). The germline V gene encodes CDR1 MNHEY and CDR2 SMNVEV (reference sequence). The V and J ends lost 0 bases and 2 bases respectively, with 15 bases between them. This CDR3 has 17 amino acids. The CDR3 sequence: CASSLSTGSPFTDTQYF. The CDR3 coding sequence is TGTGCCAGCAGTTTATCCACAGGGAGCCCCTTCACAGATACGCAGTATTTT.